This TCR beta chain was captured in a study of blood T cell repertoires in COVID-19. The overall study: T cells, B-cell-depleted T cells, or PBMCs supplied cDNA or gDNA.

Followed over time, Seattle patients had been enrolled while infection was active. The germline V gene has CDR1 SGDLS and CDR2 YYNGEE. The ends lost 3 bases at V and 13 bases at J; junction bases unmatched: 7. The CDR3 extends over 14 amino acids. Data came from immunoSEQ multiplex PCR; TCRdb stores just in-frame clones and leaves some out. Of some 350,000 clones listed, 89% are singletons. The genes are TRBV9 and TRBJ2-1; 13 nucleotides align to TRBD2. The source material was peripheral blood. The receptor was derived from a woman aged 25 to 39 with COVID-19, enrolled during active disease. Written as DNA, the CDR3 is TGTGCCAGCAGCGCCGGGACTAGCGGGACCAGTCAGTTCTTC. This translates into CASSAGTSGTSQFF.